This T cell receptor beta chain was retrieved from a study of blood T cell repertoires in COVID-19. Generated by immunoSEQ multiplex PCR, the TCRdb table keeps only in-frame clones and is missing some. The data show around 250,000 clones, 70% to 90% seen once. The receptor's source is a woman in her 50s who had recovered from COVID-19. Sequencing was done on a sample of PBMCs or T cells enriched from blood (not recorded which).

In nucleotides, the CDR3 is TGTGCCAGCAGCCTGCTCTTACAGGGTTTAGGTACGCAGTATTTT. This translates into CASSLLLQGLGTQYF. The chain links TRBV25-1 to TRBJ2-3; D may be TRBD1 (6 bases). This CDR3 comprises 15 residues. Trimming removed 6 bases from V and 8 bases from J, with 21 bases in between. Germline CDR1 is MGHDK and CDR2 is SYGVNS. Combining the CDR3 with reference TRBV25-1 and TRBJ2-3 gives the whole variable domain EADIYQTPRYLVIGTGKKITLECSQTMGHDKMYWYQQDPGMELHLIHYSYGVNSTEKGDLSSESTVSRIRTEHFPLTLESARPSHTSQYLCASSLLLQGLGTQYFGPGTRLTVL.